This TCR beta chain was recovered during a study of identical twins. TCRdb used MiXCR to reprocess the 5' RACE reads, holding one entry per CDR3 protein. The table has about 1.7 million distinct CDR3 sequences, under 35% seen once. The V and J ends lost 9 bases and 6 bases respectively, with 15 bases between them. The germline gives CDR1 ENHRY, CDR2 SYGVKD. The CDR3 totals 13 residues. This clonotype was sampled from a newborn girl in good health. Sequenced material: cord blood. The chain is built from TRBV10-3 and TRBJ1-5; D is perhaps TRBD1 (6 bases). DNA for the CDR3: TGTGCCATACAAGGGGGGGATGCTCAGCCCCAGCATTTT. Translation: CAIQGGDAQPQHF.